Detailed here is one T cell receptor beta chain. The germline V and J ends were trimmed by 5 bases and 7 bases, with 12 bases remaining between them. The CDR3 is made up of 13 amino acids. Germline V gene sequence: CDR1 SGHDT, CDR2 YYEEEE. The data derive from a study of blood T cell repertoires in COVID-19. Study in general: COVID-19 samples, acute and convalescent, were from the United States, Italy and Spain. Nucleic acid was either cDNA or gDNA, and it came from T cells, B-cell-depleted T cells, or PBMCs.

Here immunoSEQ multiplex PCR was the method, and the copy in TCRdb shows in-frame clones only, minus some. The sample shows about 90,000 clones, roughly 80% of them seen only once. Sequenced sample: peripheral blood. The clonotype was recovered from a man older than 75 with active or convalescent COVID-19. The chain links TRBV5-6 to TRBJ1-4, with D unresolved. The CDR3 is CASSRLSGEKLFF. CDR3 DNA sequence: TGTGCCAGCAGTCGTCTGAGTGGTGAAAAACTGTTTTTT. The full variable domain, its missing parts supplied by reference TRBV5-6 and TRBJ1-4, is DAGVTQSPTHLIKTRGQQVTLRCSPKSGHDTVSWYQQALGQGPQFIFQYYEEEERQRGNFPDRFSGHQFPNYSSELNVNALLLGDSALYLCASSRLSGEKLFFGSGTQLSVL.